This record covers a single TCR beta chain. These data are taken from a study of blood T cell repertoires in COVID-19. About the study: Some COVID-19 samples were acute and others convalescent; all came from the United States, Italy and Spain. From T cells, B-cell-depleted T cells, or PBMCs came the material, which was cDNA or gDNA.

Original analysis: Scientists estimated how many nucleated cells there were by amplifying reference gene primers. TCRdb's copy holds only in-frame clones and misses some; the assay was immunoSEQ multiplex PCR. The DNA gave D and trimming, while V, J and clone size come from that table. The profile shows roughly 150,000 clones, about nine tenths of them singletons. The CDR3 contains 15 residues. Trimming took 7 bases from V and 0 from J; bases not matched to a gene: 8. The germline CDR1 and CDR2 sequences are MNHEY and SMNVEV (reference sequence). The clonotype comes from a woman in her 70s with acute or convalescent COVID-19. Sequencing was done on a sample of peripheral blood. This chain connects TRBV27 to TRBJ1-1; TRBD1 matches at 7 bases. CDR3 amino acids: CASIPRGLMNTEAFF. The CDR3 bases are TGTGCCAGCATCCCAAGGGGGCTAATGAACACTGAAGCTTTCTTT.